This is a list of T cell receptor beta chains from one sample in a study of shared clonotypes between healthy human individuals. Repertoires were generated with immunoSEQ multiplex PCR, while TCRdb's copy carries only in-frame clones and drops some. This sample has more than 2 million clones, with 85% to 95% found just once. Sequenced: naive CD8+ T cells from PBMCs. The receptors were sampled from a man younger than 35 in good health. Some clones in this sample may be carry-over from other donors' samples. The CDR3 runs from the conserved cysteine through the conserved F or W. The D gene is left open where the match is weak. Size is stated for part of the rows, as once, few or many counts, or as a class when the clone is expanded.

D	J	size	V	CDR3	DNA
NA	TRBJ1-3	NA	TRBV23-1	CASSQTLGVSRNTIYF	TGCGCCAGCAGTCAAACTCTCGGAGTGTCTCGGAACACCATATATTTT
TRBD2	TRBJ2-2	NA	TRBV7-6	CASSLGTSNTGELFF	TGTGCCAGCAGCTTAGGGACTAGTAACACCGGGGAGCTGTTTTTT
TRBD1	TRBJ2-1	NA	TRBV9	CASSAMGQGNEQFF	TGTGCCAGCAGCGCGATGGGACAGGGCAATGAGCAGTTCTTC
NA	TRBJ2-3	once	TRBV19	CASSIGAGGTPPYF	TGTGCCAGTAGTATCGGGGCTGGGGGGACCCCGCCGTATTTT
NA	TRBJ2-7	NA	TRBV11-2	CASSLGFGGALGQYF	TGTGCCAGCAGCTTAGGATTTGGCGGAGCTCTTGGGCAGTACTTC
NA	TRBJ2-2	NA	TRBV11-2	CASSSLLGGELFF	TGTGCCAGCAGCTCACTATTGGGCGGGGAGCTGTTTTTT
NA	TRBJ2-5	NA	TRBV5-4	CASSVRESEETQYF	TGTGCCAGCAGCGTCCGGGAGAGCGAAGAGACCCAGTACTTC
NA	TRBJ1-1	NA	TRBV27	CASSPRVGNTEAFF	TGTGCCAGCAGTCCCCGGGTGGGGAACACTGAAGCTTTCTTT
NA	TRBJ2-6	NA	TRBV25-1	CASSELLDSSGANVLTF	TGTGCCAGCAGTGAACTGCTAGACAGCTCTGGGGCCAACGTCCTGACTTTC
NA	TRBJ2-3	NA	TRBV9	CASSTDYSTDTQYF	TGTGCCAGCAGCACGGACTATAGCACAGATACGCAGTATTTT
NA	TRBJ2-1	NA	TRBV30	CAWSGGANDEQFF	TGTGCCTGGAGTGGGGGGGCTAACGATGAGCAGTTCTTC